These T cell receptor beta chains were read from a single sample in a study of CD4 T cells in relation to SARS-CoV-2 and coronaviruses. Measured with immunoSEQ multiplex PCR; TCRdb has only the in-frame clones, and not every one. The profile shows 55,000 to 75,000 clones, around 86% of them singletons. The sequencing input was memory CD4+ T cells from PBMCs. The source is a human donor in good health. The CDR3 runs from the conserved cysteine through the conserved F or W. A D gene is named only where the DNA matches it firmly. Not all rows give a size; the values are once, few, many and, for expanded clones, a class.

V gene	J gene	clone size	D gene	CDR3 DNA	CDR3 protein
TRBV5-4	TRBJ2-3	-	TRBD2	TGTGCCAGCAGCTTAAATGGACTAGCGGGGGGGCATACGCAGTATTTT	CASSLNGLAGGHTQYF
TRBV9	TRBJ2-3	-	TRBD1	TGTGCCAGCAGCCTAACCTGGGACAGGAGCACAGATACGCAGTATTTT	CASSLTWDRSTDTQYF
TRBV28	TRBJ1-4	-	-	TGTGCCAGCAGTTTAGGGACATGGGGTAAACTGTTTTTT	CASSLGTWGKLFF
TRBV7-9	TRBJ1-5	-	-	TGTGCCAGCAGCTTACAGGGTGTTGGTCAGCCCCAGCATTTT	CASSLQGVGQPQHF
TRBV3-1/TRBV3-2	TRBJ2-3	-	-	TGTGCCAGCAGCTCCTTAGGGCTAGCCGGCGCAGATACGCAGTATTTT	CASSSLGLAGADTQYF
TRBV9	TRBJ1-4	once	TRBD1	TGTGCCAGCAGCGCCCCAAAGACAGGGCAAGATGAAAAACTGTTTTTT	CASSAPKTGQDEKLFF
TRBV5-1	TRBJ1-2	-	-	TGCGCCAGCAGCTTCACAGGAGGAGGCTACACCTTC	CASSFTGGGYTF
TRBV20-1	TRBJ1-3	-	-	TGCAGTGCGAGTCGCGGTAGCTCTGGAAACACCATATATTTT	CSASRGSSGNTIYF
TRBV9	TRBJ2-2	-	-	TGTGCCAGCAGCGAAAACGCGAACACCGGGGAGCTGTTTTTT	CASSENANTGELFF
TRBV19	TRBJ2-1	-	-	TGTGCCAGTAGTATAGGCGGTTACAATGAGCAGTTCTTC	CASSIGGYNEQFF
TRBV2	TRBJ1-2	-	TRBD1	TGTGCCAGCAAAGAATTCCAGGGGGTGGTCTATGGCTACACCTTC	CASKEFQGVVYGYTF
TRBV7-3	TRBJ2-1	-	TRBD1	TGTGCCAGCAGCTTAGCCGGGACAGGGGTGAGCAATGAGCAGTTCTTC	CASSLAGTGVSNEQFF
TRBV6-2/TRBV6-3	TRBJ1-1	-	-	TGTGCCAGCAGTTACCCCCTGGGGACTGAAGCTTTCTTT	CASSYPLGTEAFF
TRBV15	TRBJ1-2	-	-	TGTGCCACCAGCGGGGAATTAGGAGCCTATGGCTACACCTTC	CATSGELGAYGYTF
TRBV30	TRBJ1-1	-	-	TGTGCCTGGGGGACCTCAGGGAAGGTTGCTTTCTTT	CAWGTSGKVAFF
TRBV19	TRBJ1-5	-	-	TGTGCCAGCACGGAGGGGAACAATCAGCCCCAGCATTTT	CASTEGNNQPQHF
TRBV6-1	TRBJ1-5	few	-	TGTGCCAGCAGTGATCAGGCGGATCAGCCCCAGCATTTT	CASSDQADQPQHF
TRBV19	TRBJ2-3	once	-	TGTGCCAGTAGGAGACAGGACACAGATACGCAGTATTTT	CASRRQDTDTQYF
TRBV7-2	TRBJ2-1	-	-	TGTGCCAGCAGCTTGATGTCCAGGGGGGCCCACAATGAGCAGTTCTTC	CASSLMSRGAHNEQFF
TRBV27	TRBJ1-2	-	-	TGTGCCAGCAGTTTGGTCGGGTCCCCAGGGGCCTATGGCTACACCTTC	CASSLVGSPGAYGYTF
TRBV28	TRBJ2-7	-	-	TGTGCCAGCAGTTTTCGGAGGGCGGGCGGCCACTACGAGCAGTACTTC	CASSFRRAGGHYEQYF
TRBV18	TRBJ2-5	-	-	TGTGCCAGCTCACCGGGGACAAACCAGGCGGAGACCCAGTACTTC	CASSPGTNQAETQYF
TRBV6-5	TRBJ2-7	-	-	TGTGCCAGCACCAGGGAGAGCTCCTACGAGCAGTACTTC	CASTRESSYEQYF